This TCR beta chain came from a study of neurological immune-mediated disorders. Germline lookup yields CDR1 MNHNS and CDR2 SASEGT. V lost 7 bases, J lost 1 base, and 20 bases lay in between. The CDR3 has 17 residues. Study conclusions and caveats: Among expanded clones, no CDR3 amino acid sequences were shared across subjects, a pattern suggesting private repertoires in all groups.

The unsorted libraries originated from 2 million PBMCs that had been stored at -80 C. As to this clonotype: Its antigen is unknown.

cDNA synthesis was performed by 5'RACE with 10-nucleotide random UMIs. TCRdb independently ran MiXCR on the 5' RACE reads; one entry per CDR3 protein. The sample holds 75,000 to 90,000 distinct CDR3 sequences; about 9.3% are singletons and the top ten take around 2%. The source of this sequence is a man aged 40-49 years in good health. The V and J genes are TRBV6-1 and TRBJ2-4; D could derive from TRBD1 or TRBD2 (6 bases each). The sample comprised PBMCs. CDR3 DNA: TGTGCCAGCACCCGAGAGAGCAGGGGAGGTGCCAAAAACATTCAGTACTTC. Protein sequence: CASTRESRGGAKNIQYF.